The next 19 T cell receptor beta chains were all read from a single sample in a study of blood T cell repertoires in COVID-19. Method: immunoSEQ multiplex PCR; TCRdb's copy keeps in-frame clones and lacks some. The top ten hold roughly 19% of the sample, which has 150,000 to 200,000 clones, about 86% seen once. Material for sequencing was peripheral blood. All receptors derive from a woman over 75 with acute or convalescent COVID-19.

Only a few counts were recorded for this clone. The chain combines TRBV7-2 with TRBJ1-3; the D is unclear. The germline CDR1 and CDR2 sequences are SGHTA and FQGNSA. The CDR3 sequence is 15 residues long. The V gene lost 2 bases and the J gene lost 0 bases, with 8 bases spanning the gap. The CDR3 DNA is TGTGCCAGCAGCTTAACGAGCGACTCTGGAAACACCATATATTTT. Encoded protein: CASSLTSDSGNTIYF.

The chain uses TRBV6-5 and TRBJ2-7; 7 positions match TRBD1. Unmatched junction bases numbered 7, after V lost 10 bases and J lost 1 base. The CDR3 is 13 residues long. Looked up from germline, CDR1 is MNHEY and CDR2 is SVGAGI. The CDR3 is CATTDRFSYEQYF. DNA for the CDR3: TGTGCCACGACGGACAGGTTTTCCTACGAGCAGTACTTC.

The gene calls are TRBV7-9 and TRBJ1-5; D is possibly TRBD1 (6 bases). Trimming took 2 bases from V and 4 from J, leaving 6 bases between them. Germline V gene lookup returns CDR1 SEHNR and CDR2 FQNEAQ (reference sequence). The CDR3 is 13 amino acids. CDR3 protein: CASSLQGNQPQHF. As DNA, the CDR3 is TGTGCCAGCAGCTTACAGGGGAATCAGCCCCAGCATTTT.

The CDR3 bases are TGTGCCAGTAGTATGGTATGGGCAGGGGGTATGCTGAGGCCCTACGAGCAGTACTTC. Protein sequence: CASSMVWAGGMLRPYEQYF. The chain is built from TRBV19 and TRBJ2-7; TRBD1 matches 7 bases. The CDR3 consists of 19 residues. The germline V gene encodes CDR1 LNHDA and CDR2 SQIVND (reference sequence). V was clipped by 3 bases and J by 2 bases; unmatched bases: 19.

This clone was seen a single time. The chain combines TRBV7-9 with TRBJ1-4; D ambiguous. V shed 5 bases and J shed 8 bases, with 12 bases lying between them. The length of the CDR3 is 13 residues. CDR1 is SEHNR, CDR2 FQNEAQ, per germline (reference sequence). The CDR3 is CASSPVTGEKLFF. CDR3 in DNA: TGTGCCAGCAGCCCAGTGACGGGGGAAAAACTGTTTTTT.

The chain links TRBV4-1 to TRBJ2-7; TRBD2 matches at 8 bases. Germline V gene data show CDR1 as MGHRA and CDR2 as YSYEKL. The CDR3 has 16 amino acids. V shed 1 base, J shed 1 base, and the junction held 6 bases outside the gene matches. The CDR3 spells CASSQGEAGGSYEQYF. The DNA of the CDR3 is TGCGCCAGCAGCCAAGGAGAGGCGGGAGGTTCCTACGAGCAGTACTTC.

The V and J genes are TRBV6-5 and TRBJ2-1; perhaps TRBD2 as D (6 bases). V shed 7 bases and J shed 10 bases, with 17 bases lying between them. CDR3 length: 13 amino acids. Germline loops: CDR1 MNHEY, CDR2 SVGAGI. The DNA of the CDR3 is TGTGCCAGCACCTTTGGATGGGGGGAGGAGCAGTTCTTC. Encoded protein: CASTFGWGEEQFF.

The chain carries TRBV9 and TRBJ2-3; tentatively, D is TRBD2 (6 bases). This CDR3 has 14 residues. Between the trimmed V and J ends, which lost 8 bases and 2 bases, there was a span of 15 bases. The germline gives CDR1 SGDLS, CDR2 YYNGEE. DNA of the CDR3: TGTGCCAGTGGCACGGGGGTCGCCACAGATACGCAGTATTTT. It codes for CASGTGVATDTQYF.

The V gene is TRBV6-5, the J gene TRBJ1-2, with D possibly matching TRBD1 (5 bases). Germline V gives CDR1 MNHEY, CDR2 SVGAGI. The CDR3 sequence is 14 residues long. Deletions cut 6 bases from V and 2 bases from J, with 13 bases between. This CDR3 is CASSPTRQNYGYTF. The CDR3 DNA reads as TGTGCCAGCAGCCCAACACGACAGAACTATGGCTACACCTTC.

This clone was recorded a few times. In the same sample, other DNA sequences code for this CDR3. The rearrangement links TRBV4-2 to TRBJ2-1, with D possibly matching TRBD1 (5 bases). The CDR3 runs to 16 residues. Germline loops: CDR1 LGHNA, CDR2 YNFKEQ. V was cut by 0 bases and J by 1 base, with 10 bases left in between. This chain's CDR3 is CASSQDLAGSYNEQFF. CDR3 sequence (DNA): TGTGCCAGCAGCCAAGATCTGGCAGGGTCCTACAATGAGCAGTTCTTC.

The rearrangement joins TRBV5-1 to TRBJ2-5; tentatively, D is TRBD2 (5 bases). The ends were cut back, 1 base at V and 5 bases at J, with 12 bases in the middle. The CDR3 loop spans 14 amino acids. Germline CDR1 reads SGHRS; CDR2 reads YFSETQ. The CDR3 DNA is TGCGCCAGCAGCTTGAGTGCCCCGGGGGAGACCCAGTACTTC. Protein: CASSLSAPGETQYF.

This rearrangement joins TRBV2 to TRBJ1-2; D might be TRBD1 (6 bases). V was clipped by 11 bases and J by 8 bases, with 15 bases between them. The CDR3 consists of 11 residues. In germline, CDR1 is SNHLY, CDR2 FYNNEI. The CDR3 loop is CAGTGWRGYTF. The CDR3 DNA reads as TGTGCCGGCACAGGGTGGCGAGGCTACACCTTC.

This chain connects TRBV10-3 to TRBJ2-7; D is undetermined. There are 11 residues in the CDR3. The V gene lost 2 bases and the J gene lost 4 bases, with 3 bases spanning the gap. Per germline, CDR1 ENHRY and CDR2 SYGVKD. DNA of the CDR3: TGTGCCATCAGTGAGCTGTACGAGCAGTACTTC. Amino acid sequence: CAISELYEQYF.

The rearrangement links TRBV28 to TRBJ2-6; 7 bases match TRBD1. V lost 6 bases to trimming and J lost 3 bases; unmatched junction nucleotides: 5. CDR3 length: 15 residues. The germline CDR1 and CDR2 sequences are MDHEN and SYDVKM. CDR3 loop: CASRRQGNGANVLTF. In DNA form, the CDR3 reads TGTGCCAGCAGGCGACAGGGAAATGGGGCCAACGTCCTGACTTTC.

This chain links TRBV7-9 with TRBJ2-1; the match to TRBD2 covers 9 bases. V trimming: 5 bases; J trimming: 7 bases; junction bases outside the gene matches: 12. This CDR3 has 16 residues. CDR1 and CDR2 from the germline V gene are SEHNR and FQNEAQ (reference sequence). This CDR3 is CASSPWREGSSNEQFF. CDR3 DNA: TGTGCCAGCAGCCCATGGCGGGAGGGCTCCTCGAATGAGCAGTTCTTC. Drawing the rest from reference TRBV7-9 and TRBJ2-1, the complete variable domain is DTGVSQNPRHKITKRGQNVTFRCDPISEHNRLYWYRQTLGQGPEFLTYFQNEAQLEKSRLLSDRFSAERPKGSFSTLEIQRTEQGDSAMYLCASSPWREGSSNEQFFGPGTRLTVL.

The J gene is TRBJ2-7, the V gene TRBV5-1, with TRBD2 identical over 10 bases. J lost 4 bases, V lost 3 bases, and 7 bases had no gene match. The CDR3 sequence is 15 residues long. Germline CDR1 is SGHRS and CDR2 is YFSETQ. CDR3 residues: CASSSTSGRVYEQYF. The CDR3 coding sequence is TGCGCCAGCAGCTCTACCAGCGGGAGGGTATACGAGCAGTACTTC. Together with reference TRBV5-1 and TRBJ2-7, the CDR3 gives the full variable domain: KAGVTQTPRYLIKTRGQQVTLSCSPISGHRSVSWYQQTPGQGLQFLFEYFSETQRNKGNFPGRFSGRQFSNSRSEMNVSTLELGDSALYLCASSSTSGRVYEQYFGPGTRLTVT.

The rearrangement joins TRBV2 to TRBJ1-2; 7 bases line up with TRBD1. Germline trimming cut 6 bases from V and 8 bases from J; bases unmatched to any gene: 9. Germline loops: CDR1 SNHLY, CDR2 FYNNEI. This CDR3 spans 13 amino acids. This CDR3 is CASSPQGIIGYTF. The CDR3 DNA is TGTGCCAGCAGCCCACAGGGGATAATAGGCTACACCTTC.

This clone was seen a handful of times. CDR3 in amino acids: CASSLYYGNTIYF. The CDR3 DNA sequence: TGTGCCAGCAGTTTATATTATGGAAACACCATATATTTT. The chain links TRBV27 to TRBJ1-3; D is unclear. The CDR3 runs to 13 residues. The V end was cut by 1 base, the J end by 3 bases, with 4 bases between. The V gene's germline CDR1 is MNHEY and CDR2 SMNVEV (reference sequence).

V gene TRBV28 combines with J gene TRBJ2-1; 11 bases fit TRBD2. The CDR3 has 19 residues. J gave up 2 bases and V 6 bases, and 15 bases lay outside the gene matches. Germline lookup yields CDR1 MDHEN and CDR2 SYDVKM. The CDR3 sequence: CASRFLAGGFGPPYNEQFF. The CDR3 nucleotides are TGTGCCAGCAGATTCCTAGCGGGAGGTTTTGGCCCTCCCTACAATGAGCAGTTCTTC.